These 27 T cell receptor beta chains originate from one sample sequenced in a study of shared clonotypes between healthy human individuals. TCRdb's table, derived via immunoSEQ multiplex PCR, lists solely in-frame clones and lacks some. Here the sample spans 900,000 to 1,200,000 clones, about 80% being singletons. The sequencing input was memory CD4+ T cells from PBMCs. Specified subset: CD45RA-negative fraction. These receptors were taken from a man between 18 and 35 years old in good health. Some clones in this sample may be carry-over from other donors' samples.

J is TRBJ1-2 and V is TRBV5-6, with 9 bases lining up with TRBD1. Germline values: CDR1 SGHDT, CDR2 YYEEEE. The CDR3 extends over 15 amino acids. The J segment lost 8 bases and the V segment lost 0 bases, leaving 8 bases of the junction unmatched. DNA for the CDR3: TGTGCCAGCAGCTTGGTGGGACAGGGTCAGAGGGGCTACACCTTC. This translates into CASSLVGQGQRGYTF.

This clone was seen a few times. The chain employs TRBV5-1 and TRBJ1-4; D is unresolved. There are 16 residues in the CDR3. With 0 bases removed from V and 4 bases from J, the gap between germline ends came to 13 bases. Looked up from germline, CDR1 is SGHRS and CDR2 is YFSETQ. The DNA of the CDR3 is TGCGCCAGCAGCTTGGGTCAAGGGAGGGTTAATGAAAAACTGTTTTTT. It specifies CASSLGQGRVNEKLFF.

A few counts support this clone. The chain is built from TRBV5-1 and TRBJ2-3; 7 bases fit TRBD2. Germline CDR1 reads SGHRS; CDR2 reads YFSETQ. The junction had 16 bases not matched to a gene; V was cut back by 4 bases and J by 2 bases. CDR3 size: 18 residues. This chain's CDR3 is CASSRILSGGGDTDTQYF. The CDR3 region has the DNA TGCGCCAGCAGCCGAATACTTTCTGGGGGAGGGGACACAGATACGCAGTATTTT. Full variable domain (rest looked up from reference TRBV5-1 and TRBJ2-3): KAGVTQTPRYLIKTRGQQVTLSCSPISGHRSVSWYQQTPGQGLQFLFEYFSETQRNKGNFPGRFSGRQFSNSRSEMNVSTLELGDSALYLCASSRILSGGGDTDTQYFGPGTRLTVL.

The chain recombines TRBV5-1 with TRBJ2-7; possible D gene TRBD1, 6 bases. The CDR3 runs to 14 residues. Germline V gene lookup returns CDR1 SGHRS and CDR2 YFSETQ. The V end lost 4 bases, the J end lost 2 bases, and 13 bases lay between the germline ends. The CDR3 coding sequence is TGCGCCAGCAGCCTACAGGGTGCCACCTACGAGCAGTACTTC. Translated: CASSLQGATYEQYF.

This clone showed up just a few times. V gene TRBV2 combines with J gene TRBJ2-7; D possibly corresponds to TRBD2 (5 bases). V gave up 7 bases and J gave up 2 bases, with 6 bases separating them. The CDR3 has 11 residues. CDR1 and CDR2 from the germline V gene are SNHLY and FYNNEI. Here the CDR3 reads CASTAAYEQYF. Here the CDR3 DNA reads TGTGCCAGCACAGCGGCCTACGAGCAGTACTTC.

This clone was recorded once. The chain couples TRBV10-3 to TRBJ1-5; TRBD1 matches at 9 bases. Trimming cost V 11 bases and J 9 bases; bases outside gene matches: 8. Germline-derived CDR1 and CDR2 are ENHRY and SYGVKD. This CDR3 has 12 amino acids. The CDR3 DNA follows: TGTGCCGCCCGACAGACAGGGGGGCCCCAGCATTTT. Protein sequence: CAARQTGGPQHF.

This chain uses TRBV6-5 with TRBJ1-5; 8 bases map to TRBD1. With 6 bases clipped from V and 6 bases from J, the junction kept 7 bases outside the gene matches. Germline loops: CDR1 MNHEY, CDR2 SVGAGI. This CDR3 is built from 14 residues. CDR3 nucleotides: TGTGCCAGCAGGGTCTCAGGGGGCGGTCAGCCCCAGCATTTT. As protein: CASRVSGGGQPQHF.

The V call is TRBV6-6, the J call TRBJ2-5, with 8 nucleotides matching TRBD1. The length of the CDR3 is 15 residues. The V segment lost 4 bases and the J segment 1 base; nucleotides outside the gene matches: 5. Germline loops: CDR1 MNHNY, CDR2 SVGAGI (reference sequence). This CDR3 is CASSFSTGGQETQYF. CDR3 nucleotide sequence: TGTGCCAGCAGTTTCAGCACAGGGGGCCAAGAGACCCAGTACTTC.

This clone was detected only a few times. At the DNA level, this CDR3 is encoded by other sequences in the same sample as well. The rearrangement joins TRBV6-5 to TRBJ1-1, with D uncertain. CDR3 length: 11 residues. Deletions cut 5 bases from V and 3 bases from J, with 4 bases between. CDR1 and CDR2 from the germline V gene are MNHEY and SVGAGI. CDR3 DNA: TGTGCCAGCAGTAGATACACTGAAGCTTTCTTT. Its translation is CASSRYTEAFF.

The rearrangement joins TRBV7-2 to TRBJ1-4; D not certain. Germline values: CDR1 SGHTA, CDR2 FQGNSA. The V gene lost 1 base and the J gene lost 7 bases, with 10 bases spanning the gap. The CDR3 has 14 residues. CDR3 region: CASSLVAGGEKLFF. As DNA, the CDR3 is TGTGCCAGCAGCTTAGTGGCAGGAGGTGAAAAACTGTTTTTT.

The V and J genes are TRBV4-2 and TRBJ2-4; 7 nucleotides match TRBD1. CDR3 length equals 16 residues. In germline, CDR1 is LGHNA, CDR2 YNFKEQ. V gave up 1 base and J gave up 3 bases; unmatched junction bases: 6. The CDR3 reads CASSQAGGDSKNIQYF. CDR3 nucleotide sequence: TGTGCCAGCAGCCAAGCGGGTGGGGACAGCAAAAACATTCAGTACTTC.

The genes are TRBV5-1 and TRBJ2-1; D ambiguous. Germline V lookup: CDR1 SGHRS, CDR2 YFSETQ. V gave up 0 bases and J gave up 1 base, with 8 bases separating them. The length of the CDR3 is 15 residues. As DNA, the CDR3 is TGCGCCAGCAGCTTGGATTTGGGTTCCTACAATGAGCAGTTCTTC. This sequence encodes CASSLDLGSYNEQFF.

This clone was picked up a small number of times. No conserved phenylalanine or tryptophan ends this CDR3, so it is likely a read error. V gene TRBV4-2 combines with J gene TRBJ1-3, with D unclear. This CDR3 has 15 amino acids. Trimming took off 3 bases at V and 0 bases at J, with 9 bases between the two ends. Germline V gene sequence: CDR1 LGHNA, CDR2 YNFKEQ. The CDR3 nucleotides are TGTGCCAGCAGCCAGGATCTCAACTCTGGAAACACCATATATCTT. It codes for CASSQDLNSGNTIYL.

The chain joins TRBV7-2 to TRBJ1-5, with D possibly being TRBD1 (5 bases). The CDR3 totals 16 residues. Looked up from germline, CDR1 is SGHTA and CDR2 is FQGNSA. V dropped 3 bases and J dropped 6 bases, with 18 bases sitting between them. CDR3 sequence (DNA): TGTGCCAGCAGCTTTGGCGCAGGGAGAAAGACTCAGCCCCAGCATTTT. Amino acids: CASSFGAGRKTQPQHF.

The chain carries TRBV28 and TRBJ1-2; TRBD1 is a possible D gene (5 bases). The V end lost 7 bases, the J end lost 4 bases, and 16 bases lay between the germline ends. The CDR3 is 14 residues long. Germline V gene data show CDR1 as MDHEN and CDR2 as SYDVKM. The CDR3 bases are TGTGCCAGCATCGGGACTCCTGGCAGCTATGGCTACACCTTC. Protein product: CASIGTPGSYGYTF.

On this clone: Other DNA variants within this sample encode the same CDR3. CDR3 loop: CASSLTGRGTEAFF. CDR3 nucleotide sequence: TGTGCCAGCAGCTTAACAGGGAGAGGCACTGAAGCTTTCTTT. The V and J genes are TRBV7-9 and TRBJ1-1, with a weak D call TRBD1 (6 bases). With 2 bases removed from V and 4 bases from J, the gap between germline ends came to 11 bases. CDR3 length equals 14 residues. CDR1 is SEHNR and CDR2 is FQNEAQ in the germline V gene (reference sequence).

J is TRBJ2-7 and V is TRBV28, with 9 bases fitting TRBD2. Trimming took 8 bases from V and 5 from J; bases not matched to a gene: 10. This CDR3 contains 14 residues. The V gene's germline CDR1 is MDHEN and CDR2 SYDVKM. CDR3 sequence (DNA): TGTGCCAGCTCGACCGGCGGGAGGGCCCACGAGCAGTACTTC. It specifies CASSTGGRAHEQYF.

The chain links TRBV5-4 to TRBJ2-5; D is unclear. With 0 bases removed from V and 7 bases from J, the gap between germline ends came to 7 bases. Germline CDR1 SGHNT, CDR2 YYREEE (reference sequence). The CDR3 spans 12 residues. The CDR3 loop reads CASSLVLGTQYF. The CDR3 nucleotides are TGTGCCAGCAGCTTGGTGTTGGGGACCCAGTACTTC.

V gene TRBV9 combines with J gene TRBJ2-7; D might be TRBD1 (6 bases). The CDR3 covers 15 residues. The germline V and J ends were trimmed by 0 bases and 9 bases, with 19 bases remaining between them. Germline CDR1 is SGDLS and CDR2 is YYNGEE. The CDR3 DNA reads as TGTGCCAGCAGCGTAGAGGGGGTTGAGCTCGGCATGCAGTACTTC. Translation: CASSVEGVELGMQYF.

This clone turned up a few times. The chain uses TRBV18 and TRBJ2-6; D may be TRBD1 (6 bases). Trimming stripped 5 bases from V and 1 base from J, with 12 bases between. Germline assignment: CDR1 KGHSH and CDR2 LQKENI. The CDR3 is 16 residues long. The CDR3, as DNA: TGTGCCAGCTCAACCTACAGGGCATCTGGGGCCAACGTCCTGACTTTC. It yields the protein CASSTYRASGANVLTF.

The chain carries TRBV11-1 and TRBJ2-7; TRBD1 agrees at 10 bases. The CDR3 contains 15 residues. Germline trimming cut 4 bases from V and 2 bases from J; bases unmatched to any gene: 5. The V gene's germline CDR1 is SGHAT and CDR2 FQDESV (reference sequence). This CDR3 is CASSSSDRGAYEQYF. The DNA for the CDR3 is TGTGCCAGCAGCTCCTCGGACAGGGGGGCCTACGAGCAGTACTTC.

A single count supports this clone. The chain is built from TRBV28 and TRBJ2-7; D is uncertain. CDR3 length: 14 residues. CDR1 and CDR2 from the germline V gene are MDHEN and SYDVKM. With 0 bases removed from V and 6 bases from J, the gap between germline ends came to 12 bases. CDR3 sequence (DNA): TGTGCCAGCAGTTTATGCTCGACCGGATGCGAGCAGTACTTC. Amino acids: CASSLCSTGCEQYF.

This chain connects TRBV6-1 to TRBJ2-7; TRBD1 agrees at 10 bases. The germline gives CDR1 MNHNS, CDR2 SASEGT. J lost 6 bases, V lost 6 bases, and 8 bases had no gene match. The CDR3 is 14 amino acids. The CDR3 sequence: CASRRDRGLGEQYF. CDR3 DNA: TGTGCCAGCAGGAGGGACAGGGGTCTGGGCGAGCAGTACTTC.

The V and J genes are TRBV2 and TRBJ1-3; 8 positions agree with TRBD1. The CDR3 has 16 residues. With 6 bases clipped from V and 1 base from J, the junction kept 8 bases outside the gene matches. The V gene's germline CDR1 is SNHLY and CDR2 FYNNEI. In DNA form, the CDR3 reads TGTGCCAGCAGGCCTAACAGGGGGACTTCTGGAAACACCATATATTTT. The encoded protein is CASRPNRGTSGNTIYF.

This clone showed up many times. This chain uses TRBV6-1 with TRBJ2-5, with 10 bases that match TRBD1. The germline V gene has CDR1 MNHNS and CDR2 SASEGT. The CDR3 contains 14 residues. Losses at the gene ends were 6 bases for V and 3 bases for J; bases not matched to a gene: 4. The CDR3 loop reads CASRIGTGEETQYF. The CDR3 DNA follows: TGTGCCAGCAGGATAGGGACAGGGGAAGAGACCCAGTACTTC.

This clone was counted between two and nine times. V gene TRBV19 combines with J gene TRBJ1-1; tentative D call: TRBD1 (6 bases). The V gene's germline CDR1 is LNHDA and CDR2 SQIVND (reference sequence). V gave up 3 bases and J gave up 4 bases, with 12 bases separating them. CDR3 size: 14 residues. In DNA form, the CDR3 reads TGTGCCAGTAGTATCATCAGGGGAGGCACTGAAGCTTTCTTT. Its protein is CASSIIRGGTEAFF.

The CDR3, as DNA: TGTGCCAGCAGCCCCGCTACAGGGTTAGGTAATCAGCCCCAGCATTTT. It encodes CASSPATGLGNQPQHF. The chain uses TRBV7-9 and TRBJ1-5; tentatively, D is TRBD1 (6 bases). Trimming removed 5 bases at V and 4 bases at J, with 18 bases between. Per germline, CDR1 SEHNR and CDR2 FQNEAQ (reference sequence). The CDR3 runs 16 residues.